In this sample, the clone carrying this T cell receptor (beta chain) turned up many times. Its antigen is currently unknown. There are 14 residues in the CDR3. Germline values: CDR1 DFQATT, CDR2 SNEGSKA (reference sequence). J lost 3 bases, V lost 0 bases, and 4 bases had no gene match. These data belong to a study of CD8 T cells in ankylosing spondylitis. Findings of the study overall: Reportedly, disease-linked clones are significantly enriched in ankylosing spondylitis patients' matched synovial fluid. Characteristic, it appeared, of ankylosing spondylitis blood was a TCR beta motif of 7 or 8 highly homologous variants.

Libraries of TCR beta came from quantitative 5'-RACE with molecular barcodes. In TCRdb, the 5' RACE reads were re-called with MiXCR into one record per CDR3 protein. The sample consists of a few hundred thousand distinct CDR3 sequences, under 14% of them appearing once. The TCR sequence derives from a female donor with ankylosing spondylitis or in good health (not recorded which). The sequencing input was blood, either unsorted or a sorted T cell fraction (not recorded which). The chain has TRBV20-1 and TRBJ2-5; 7 bases are a match to TRBD2. CDR3 region: CSARDLLAEETQYF. The CDR3 DNA sequence: TGCAGTGCTAGAGATCTCCTAGCGGAAGAGACCCAGTACTTC.